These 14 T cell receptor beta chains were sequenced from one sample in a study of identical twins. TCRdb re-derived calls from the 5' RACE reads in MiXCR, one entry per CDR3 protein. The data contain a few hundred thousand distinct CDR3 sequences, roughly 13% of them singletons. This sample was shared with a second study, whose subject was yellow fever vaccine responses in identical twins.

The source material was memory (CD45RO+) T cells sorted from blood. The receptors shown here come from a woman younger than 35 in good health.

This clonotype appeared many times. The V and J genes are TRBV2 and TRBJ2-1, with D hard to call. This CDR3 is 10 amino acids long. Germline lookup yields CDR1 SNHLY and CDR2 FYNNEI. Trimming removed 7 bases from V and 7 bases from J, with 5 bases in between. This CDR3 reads CASNGNEQFF. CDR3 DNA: TGTGCCAGCAATGGGAATGAGCAGTTCTTC. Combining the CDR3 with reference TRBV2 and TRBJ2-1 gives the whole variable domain EPEVTQTPSHQVTQMGQEVILRCVPISNHLYFYWYRQILGQKVEFLVSFYNNEISEKSEIFDDQFSVERPDGSNFTLKIRSTKLEDSAMYFCASNGNEQFFGPGTRLTVL.

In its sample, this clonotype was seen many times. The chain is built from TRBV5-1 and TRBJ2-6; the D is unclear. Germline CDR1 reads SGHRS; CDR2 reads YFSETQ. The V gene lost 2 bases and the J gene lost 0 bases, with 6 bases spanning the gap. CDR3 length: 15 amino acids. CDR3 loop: CASSFIPSGANVLTF. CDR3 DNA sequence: TGCGCCAGCAGCTTTATACCCTCTGGGGCCAACGTCCTGACTTTC.

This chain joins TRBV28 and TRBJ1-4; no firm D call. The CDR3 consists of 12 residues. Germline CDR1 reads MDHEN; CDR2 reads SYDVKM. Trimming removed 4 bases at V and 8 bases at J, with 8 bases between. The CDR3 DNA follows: TGTGCCAGCAGTTATTACTTGGAAAAACTGTTTTTT. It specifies CASSYYLEKLFF.

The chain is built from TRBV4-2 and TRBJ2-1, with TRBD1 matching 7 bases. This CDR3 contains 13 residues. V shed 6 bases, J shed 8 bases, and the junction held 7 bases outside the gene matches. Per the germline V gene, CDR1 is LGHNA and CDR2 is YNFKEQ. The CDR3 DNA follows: TGTGCCAGCAGTCCCACAGGGGCGGATGAGCAGTTCTTC. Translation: CASSPTGADEQFF.

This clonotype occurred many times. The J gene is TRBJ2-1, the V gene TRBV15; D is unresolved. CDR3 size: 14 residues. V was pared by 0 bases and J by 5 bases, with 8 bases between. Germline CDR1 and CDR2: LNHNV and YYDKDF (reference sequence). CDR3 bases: TGTGCCACCAGCAGAGATTTGGCCAACAATGAGCAGTTCTTC. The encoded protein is CATSRDLANNEQFF. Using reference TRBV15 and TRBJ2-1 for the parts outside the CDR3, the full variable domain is DAMVIQNPRYQVTQFGKPVTLSCSQTLNHNVMYWYQQKSSQAPKLLFHYYDKDFNNEADTPDNFQSRRPNTSFCFLDIRSPGLGDTAMYLCATSRDLANNEQFFGPGTRLTVL.

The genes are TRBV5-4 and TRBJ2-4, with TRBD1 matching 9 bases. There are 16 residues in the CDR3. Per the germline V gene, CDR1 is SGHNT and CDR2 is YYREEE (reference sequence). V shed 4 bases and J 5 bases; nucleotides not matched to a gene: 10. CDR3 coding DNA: TGTGCCAGCAGCCCGCGACAGGGGGTCGGGGAAAACATTCAGTACTTC. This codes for CASSPRQGVGENIQYF. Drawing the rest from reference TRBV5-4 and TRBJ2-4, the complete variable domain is ETGVTQSPTHLIKTRGQQVTLRCSSQSGHNTVSWYQQALGQGPQFIFQYYREEENGRGNFPPRFSGLQFPNYSSELNVNALELDDSALYLCASSPRQGVGENIQYFGAGTRLSVL.

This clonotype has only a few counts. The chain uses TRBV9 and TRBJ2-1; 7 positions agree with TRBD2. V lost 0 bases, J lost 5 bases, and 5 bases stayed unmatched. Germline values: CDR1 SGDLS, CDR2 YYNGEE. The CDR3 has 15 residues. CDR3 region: CASSVVAGVNNEQFF. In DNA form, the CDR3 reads TGTGCCAGCAGCGTAGTTGCGGGAGTTAACAATGAGCAGTTCTTC.

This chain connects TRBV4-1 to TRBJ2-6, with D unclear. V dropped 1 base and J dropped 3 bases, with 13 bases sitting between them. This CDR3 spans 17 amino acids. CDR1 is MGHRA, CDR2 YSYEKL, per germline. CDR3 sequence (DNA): TGCGCCAGCAGCCAAGTTTTTACTGGGGATGGGGCCAACGTCCTGACTTTC. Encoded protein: CASSQVFTGDGANVLTF.

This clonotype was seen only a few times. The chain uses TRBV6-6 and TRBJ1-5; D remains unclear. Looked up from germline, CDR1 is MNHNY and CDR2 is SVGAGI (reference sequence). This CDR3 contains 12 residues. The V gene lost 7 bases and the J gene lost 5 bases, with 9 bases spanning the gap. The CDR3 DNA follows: TGTGCCAGCACCCAAAATGATCAGCCCCAGCATTTT. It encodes CASTQNDQPQHF.

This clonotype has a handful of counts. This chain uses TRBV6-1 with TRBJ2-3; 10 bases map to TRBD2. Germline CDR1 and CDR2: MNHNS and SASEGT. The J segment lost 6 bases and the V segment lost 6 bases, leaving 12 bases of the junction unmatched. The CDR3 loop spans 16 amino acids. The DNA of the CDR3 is TGTGCCAGCAGGAGGGGGCCGGGACTAGCGTCGGATACGCAGTATTTT. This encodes CASRRGPGLASDTQYF.

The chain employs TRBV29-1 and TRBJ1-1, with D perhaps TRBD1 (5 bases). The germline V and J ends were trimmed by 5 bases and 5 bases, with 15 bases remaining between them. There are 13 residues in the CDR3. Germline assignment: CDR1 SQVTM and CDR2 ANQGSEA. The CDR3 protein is CSVNWRGGTEAFF. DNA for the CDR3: TGCAGCGTTAATTGGAGGGGAGGGACTGAAGCTTTCTTT.

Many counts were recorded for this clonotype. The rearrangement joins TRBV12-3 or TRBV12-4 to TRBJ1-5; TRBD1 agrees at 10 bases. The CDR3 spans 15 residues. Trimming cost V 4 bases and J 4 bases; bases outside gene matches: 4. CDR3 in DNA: TGTGCCAGCAGTTCGGCGGGACAGGGGAATCAGCCCCAGCATTTT. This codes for CASSSAGQGNQPQHF.

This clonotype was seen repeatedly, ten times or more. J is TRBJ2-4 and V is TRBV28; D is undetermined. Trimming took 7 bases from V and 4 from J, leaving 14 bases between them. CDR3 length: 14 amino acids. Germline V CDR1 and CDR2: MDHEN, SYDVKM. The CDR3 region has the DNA TGTGCCAGCACCCCACCGGATAAGAAAAACATTCAGTACTTC. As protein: CASTPPDKKNIQYF.

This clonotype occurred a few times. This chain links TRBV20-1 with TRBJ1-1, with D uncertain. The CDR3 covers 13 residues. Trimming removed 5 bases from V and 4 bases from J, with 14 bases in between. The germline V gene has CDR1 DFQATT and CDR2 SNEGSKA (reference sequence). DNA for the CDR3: TGCAGTGCTCAGCGGGAGGGAGGCACTGAAGCTTTCTTT. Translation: CSAQREGGTEAFF.